These 23 T cell receptor beta chains were all obtained from the same sample, sequenced in a study of blood T cell repertoires in COVID-19. Libraries were prepared by immunoSEQ multiplex PCR; TCRdb keeps only in-frame clonotypes and omits some of them. Of 110,000 or so clones in the sample, roughly four fifths were seen once. The sequenced sample was peripheral blood. The source is a human donor in a cohort sampled during active COVID-19.

The gene calls are TRBV29-1 and TRBJ2-3; weak D call: TRBD1 (5 bases). The CDR3 is 15 amino acids. Looked up from germline, CDR1 is SQVTM and CDR2 is ANQGSEA. Trimming cost V 4 bases and J 5 bases, with 19 bases left between them. The CDR3 nucleotides are TGCAGCGTTGTAGGACACCCGGAAGGTAGAGATACGCAGTATTTT. The encoded protein is CSVVGHPEGRDTQYF.

This clone was observed once. The rearrangement joins TRBV7-9 to TRBJ2-3, with 8 nucleotides matching TRBD2. The CDR3 length is 14 residues. V trimming: 6 bases; J trimming: 4 bases; junction bases outside the gene matches: 6. Germline lookup yields CDR1 SEHNR and CDR2 FQNEAQ (reference sequence). The CDR3 protein is CASRFGGASDTQYF. In DNA, the CDR3 is TGTGCCAGCAGGTTCGGGGGGGCCTCAGATACGCAGTATTTT.

This clone came up once. This chain uses TRBV6-5 with TRBJ1-4, with TRBD1 matching 9 bases. The CDR3 consists of 15 residues. Germline CDR1 reads MNHEY; CDR2 reads SVGAGI. J lost 5 bases, V lost 6 bases, and 7 bases had no gene match. For the CDR3, the DNA is TGTGCCAGCAGGGATACAGGGGGCCCGAATGAAAAACTGTTTTTT. Translation: CASRDTGGPNEKLFF.

This clone showed up just a few times. The rearrangement uses TRBV18 and TRBJ2-1; 7 positions match TRBD2. CDR1 is KGHSH and CDR2 is LQKENI in the germline V gene. J lost 5 bases, V lost 2 bases, and 6 bases had no gene match. The CDR3 spans 15 residues. The CDR3, as DNA: TGTGCCAGCTCACCAGGGCTAGCGGCCAACAATGAGCAGTTCTTC. Amino acid sequence: CASSPGLAANNEQFF.

This clone was picked up one time. CDR3: CASSRGGGPNEQYF. DNA for the CDR3: TGTGCCAGCTCTCGCGGGGGGGGGCCCAACGAGCAGTACTTC. The chain employs TRBV2 and TRBJ2-7; 9 bases are shared with TRBD2. CDR3 length equals 14 residues. Germline V gives CDR1 SNHLY, CDR2 FYNNEI. V lost 8 bases, J lost 5 bases, and 10 bases stayed unmatched.

The chain recombines TRBV27 with TRBJ1-2; TRBD1 matches at 8 bases. The CDR3 is 12 amino acids. V shed 5 bases, J shed 10 bases, and the junction held 6 bases outside the gene matches. Germline V gives CDR1 MNHEY, CDR2 SMNVEV (reference sequence). The CDR3 DNA reads as TGTGCCAGCAGTGAAAGGACAGGGCCCTACACCTTC. As protein: CASSERTGPYTF.

The J gene is TRBJ1-6, the V gene TRBV28, with 8 positions matching TRBD1. Germline V gene sequence: CDR1 MDHEN, CDR2 SYDVKM. V lost 1 base and J lost 7; bases outside the gene matches: 3. The CDR3 covers 15 residues. The CDR3 region has the DNA TGTGCCAGCAGTTTATCCGACAGGGGAAATTCACCCCTCCACTTT. Encoded protein: CASSLSDRGNSPLHF.

V and J are TRBV7-9 and TRBJ1-4; possible D gene TRBD1, 5 bases. CDR3 length: 15 amino acids. Trimming took off 3 bases at V and 7 bases at J, with 15 bases between the two ends. Germline CDR1 is SEHNR and CDR2 is FQNEAQ (reference sequence). CDR3 in amino acids: CASSFDWGLVEKLFF. Written as DNA, the CDR3 is TGTGCCAGCAGCTTTGATTGGGGCCTGGTTGAAAAACTGTTTTTT.

The chain links TRBV18 to TRBJ1-1; no definite D call. The CDR3 is 12 amino acids. Trimming took 2 bases from V and 5 from J, leaving 6 bases between them. Germline CDR1 and CDR2: KGHSH and LQKENI. The CDR3: CASSPARTEAFF. The CDR3 nucleotides are TGTGCCAGCTCACCAGCGCGGACTGAAGCTTTCTTT.

The rearrangement joins TRBV4-3 to TRBJ1-5; 7 bases match TRBD1. The CDR3 runs to 14 residues. The germline V gene has CDR1 LGHNA and CDR2 YSLEER. The V gene end was trimmed by 10 bases and the J gene end by 3 bases; junction bases not matched to a gene: 9. CDR3 in DNA: TGCGCCACAGCGAGGGACAGAAACAATCAGCCCCAGCATTTT. Its translation is CATARDRNNQPQHF.

J is TRBJ2-1 and V is TRBV6-1; 8 bases are a match to TRBD2. The CDR3 has 16 amino acids. The germline V gene has CDR1 MNHNS and CDR2 SASEGT. V lost 4 bases and J lost 3; bases outside the gene matches: 8. In DNA, the CDR3 is TGTGCCAGCAGTGGCCAATCTACTAGCGGCTACAATGAGCAGTTCTTC. This encodes CASSGQSTSGYNEQFF.

This clone was picked up one time. This chain joins TRBV25-1 and TRBJ2-1; a weak D match, TRBD2 (6 bases). V shed 1 base and J shed 0 bases, with 10 bases lying between them. The CDR3 is 16 amino acids. The germline V gene has CDR1 MGHDK and CDR2 SYGVNS. CDR3 nucleotide sequence: TGTGCCAGCAGTGAATCTCGGGGGAGCTCCTACAATGAGCAGTTCTTC. As protein: CASSESRGSSYNEQFF.

The chain employs TRBV5-6 and TRBJ1-1; 7 bases agree with TRBD1. Germline CDR1 SGHDT, CDR2 YYEEEE. Trimming took 2 bases from V and 4 from J; bases not matched to a gene: 5. This CDR3 has 14 amino acids. CDR3 in DNA: TGTGCCAGCAGCTTACAGGGGTTGGGCACTGAAGCTTTCTTT. This translates into CASSLQGLGTEAFF.

The chain couples TRBV7-9 to TRBJ2-7, with 7 nucleotides matching TRBD1. Germline V gene lookup returns CDR1 SEHNR and CDR2 FQNEAQ (reference sequence). The CDR3 runs to 14 residues. With V trimmed by 4 bases and J by 6 bases, 9 bases remained unmatched. CDR3 loop: CASSYRDSLREQYF. CDR3 coding DNA: TGTGCCAGCAGCTACCGGGACAGCCTTCGCGAGCAGTACTTC.

The V and J genes are TRBV5-1 and TRBJ1-1; TRBD1 matches at 9 bases. Per the germline V gene, CDR1 is SGHRS and CDR2 is YFSETQ. V shed 4 bases, J shed 6 bases, and the junction held 10 bases outside the gene matches. The CDR3 consists of 15 residues. CDR3 in amino acids: CASSILGGQGAEAFF. As DNA, the CDR3 is TGCGCCAGCAGCATACTGGGGGGACAGGGCGCTGAAGCTTTCTTT.

There are many counts of this clone. The chain is built from TRBV6-1 and TRBJ1-5, with D possibly TRBD1 on 5 matching bases. CDR1 is MNHNS and CDR2 is SASEGT in the germline V gene. The CDR3 loop spans 16 amino acids. V was clipped by 4 bases and J by 2 bases, with 15 bases between them. The CDR3, as DNA: TGTGCCAGCAGTGGGAGGTCGGGGGGTGGCAATCAGCCCCAGCATTTT. It specifies CASSGRSGGGNQPQHF.

V is TRBV5-1 and J is TRBJ2-1; 11 bases are a match to TRBD2. This CDR3 has 16 residues. Germline V gives CDR1 SGHRS, CDR2 YFSETQ. J gave up 4 bases and V 4 bases, and 7 bases lay outside the gene matches. The CDR3 loop is CASSPTPSGGYNEQFF. Written as DNA, the CDR3 is TGCGCCAGCAGCCCCACTCCTAGCGGGGGGTACAATGAGCAGTTCTTC.

The rearrangement links TRBV10-3 to TRBJ1-6; tentative D call: TRBD1 (5 bases). This CDR3 is built from 14 residues. Trimming removed 6 bases at V and 9 bases at J, with 15 bases between. CDR1 is ENHRY and CDR2 is SYGVKD in the germline V gene. This CDR3 reads CAIRPQGIGSPLHF. The DNA for the CDR3 is TGTGCCATCAGACCCCAGGGTATAGGTTCACCCCTCCACTTT.

V is TRBV19 and J is TRBJ2-1; TRBD1 matches 11 bases. CDR1 and CDR2 from the germline V gene are LNHDA and SQIVND (reference sequence). The CDR3 has 15 residues. Unmatched junction bases numbered 2, after V lost 4 bases and J lost 3 bases. In DNA form, the CDR3 reads TGTGCCAGTAGTAAGGGGACAGGGGGCTACAATGAGCAGTTCTTC. Protein: CASSKGTGGYNEQFF.

The V call is TRBV7-8, the J call TRBJ2-1; 16 bases map to TRBD2. V dropped 1 base and J dropped 7; count of bases not matched to a gene: 16. Germline V gene data show CDR1 as SGHVS and CDR2 as FQNEAQ. The CDR3 loop spans 21 amino acids. The CDR3 protein is CASSLEIVGLAGGKGENEQFF. The CDR3 nucleotides are TGTGCCAGCAGCTTAGAAATTGTGGGACTAGCGGGGGGGAAAGGTGAGAATGAGCAGTTCTTC.

This chain joins TRBV6-2 or TRBV6-3 and TRBJ2-7, with TRBD1 as a possible D gene (5 bases). The V gene lost 2 bases and the J gene lost 6 bases, with 11 bases spanning the gap. Germline V gene sequence: CDR1 MNHEY, CDR2 SVGEGT. The length of the CDR3 is 13 residues. CDR3: CASSYTGAGEQYF. In nucleotides, the CDR3 is TGTGCCAGCAGTTACACTGGGGCTGGCGAGCAGTACTTC.

This clone was recorded only once. This chain connects TRBV6-5 to TRBJ2-7; 9 bases are shared with TRBD1. The CDR3 totals 14 residues. The germline V gene encodes CDR1 MNHEY and CDR2 SVGAGI. V trimming: 6 bases; J trimming: 2 bases; junction bases outside the gene matches: 5. As DNA, the CDR3 is TGTGCCAGCAGGTCGGACAGGGGAACCTACGAGCAGTACTTC. This codes for CASRSDRGTYEQYF.

This chain links TRBV5-1 with TRBJ2-1; 12 bases are shared with TRBD2. V lost 0 bases to trimming and J lost 8 bases; unmatched junction nucleotides: 3. This CDR3 is 15 amino acids long. Germline values: CDR1 SGHRS, CDR2 YFSETQ. The CDR3 DNA reads TGCGCCAGCAGCTTGGCTAGCGGGGGGGGCCATGAGCAGTTCTTC. Translation gives CASSLASGGGHEQFF.